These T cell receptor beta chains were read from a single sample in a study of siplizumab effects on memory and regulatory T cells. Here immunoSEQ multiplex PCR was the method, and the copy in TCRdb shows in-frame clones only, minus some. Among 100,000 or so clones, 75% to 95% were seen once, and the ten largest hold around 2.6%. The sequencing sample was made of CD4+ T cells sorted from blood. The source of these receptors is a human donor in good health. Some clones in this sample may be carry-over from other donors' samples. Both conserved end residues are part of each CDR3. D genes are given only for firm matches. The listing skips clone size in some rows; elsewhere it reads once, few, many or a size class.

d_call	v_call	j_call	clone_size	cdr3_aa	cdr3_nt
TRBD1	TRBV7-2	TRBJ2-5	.	CASSARQGWQYF	TGTGCCAGCAGCGCAAGACAGGGGTGGCAGTACTTC
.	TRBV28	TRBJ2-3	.	CASRSTIRGYPDTQYF	TGTGCCAGCAGATCCACCATCAGGGGTTATCCAGATACGCAGTATTTT
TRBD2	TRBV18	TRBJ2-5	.	CASSPLTSGQETQYF	TGTGCCAGCTCACCACTGACTAGCGGCCAAGAGACCCAGTACTTC
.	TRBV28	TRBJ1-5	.	CASSLYGEGQPQHF	TGTGCCAGCAGTTTATATGGGGAAGGTCAGCCCCAGCATTTT
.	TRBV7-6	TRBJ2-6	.	CASSSRVAGANVLTF	TGTGCCAGCAGCTCCAGGGTTGCTGGGGCCAACGTCCTGACTTTC
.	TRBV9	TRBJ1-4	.	CASSGQSTNEKLFF	TGTGCCAGCAGCGGACAGAGCACTAATGAAAAACTGTTTTTT
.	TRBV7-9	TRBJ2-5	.	CASSLWGRETQYF	TGTGCCAGCAGCCTCTGGGGGAGGGAGACCCAGTACTTC
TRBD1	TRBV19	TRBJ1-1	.	CATTGQTNTEAFF	TGTGCCACCACGGGACAGACGAACACTGAAGCTTTCTTT
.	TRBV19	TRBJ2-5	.	CASSMGPQETQYF	TGTGCCAGTAGTATGGGACCCCAAGAGACCCAGTACTTC
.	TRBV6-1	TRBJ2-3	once	CASSVGEPDTQYF	TGTGCCAGCAGTGTAGGGGAACCAGATACGCAGTATTTT
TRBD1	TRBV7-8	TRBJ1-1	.	CASSLGQMNTEAFF	TGTGCCAGCAGCCTGGGACAGATGAACACTGAAGCTTTCTTT
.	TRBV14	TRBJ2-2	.	CASSQKRTHTGELFF	TGTGCCAGCAGCCAAAAAAGGACACACACCGGGGAGCTGTTTTTT
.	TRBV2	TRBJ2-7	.	CASRETQGGLYEQYF	TGTGCCAGCAGGGAAACGCAGGGAGGTCTCTACGAGCAGTACTTC
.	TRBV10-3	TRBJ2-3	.	CAIEGTSTDTQYF	TGTGCCATCGAAGGGACCAGCACAGATACGCAGTATTTT
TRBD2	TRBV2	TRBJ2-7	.	CASSVSGGPPYEQYF	TGTGCCAGCAGTGTTTCGGGAGGGCCCCCCTACGAGCAGTACTTC
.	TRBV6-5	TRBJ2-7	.	CASSTEGRGSNEQYF	TGTGCCAGCAGTACCGAGGGCCGGGGTTCCAACGAGCAGTACTTC
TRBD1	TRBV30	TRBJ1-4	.	CAWSVQGQGGKLFF	TGTGCCTGGAGTGTACAAGGACAGGGTGGAAAACTGTTTTTT
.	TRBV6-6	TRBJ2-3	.	CASSYFSTDTQYF	TGTGCCAGCAGTTATTTTAGCACAGATACGCAGTATTTT
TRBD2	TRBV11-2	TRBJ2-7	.	CASSLRGLALNYEQYF	TGTGCCAGCAGCTTACGGGGACTAGCGCTAAACTACGAGCAGTACTTC
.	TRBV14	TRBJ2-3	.	CASSGRKDYTQYF	TGTGCCAGCAGCGGAAGGAAGGACTATACGCAGTATTTT
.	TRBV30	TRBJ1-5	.	CAWDNGNQPQHF	TGTGCCTGGGACAACGGCAATCAGCCCCAGCATTTT
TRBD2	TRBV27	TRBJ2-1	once	CASSYRRTSGSGAYNEQFF	TGTGCCAGCAGCTATAGGAGGACTAGCGGGAGCGGCGCCTACAATGAGCAGTTCTTC
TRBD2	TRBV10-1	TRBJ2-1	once	CASSERSGLAGDNEQFF	TGCGCCAGCAGTGAAAGGTCTGGGCTAGCGGGAGACAATGAGCAGTTCTTC
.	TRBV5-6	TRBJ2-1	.	CASSSGLQNEQFF	TGTGCCAGCAGCTCCGGACTGCAAAATGAGCAGTTCTTC
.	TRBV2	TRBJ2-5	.	CASSEQGGWETQYF	TGTGCCAGCAGTGAACAGGGGGGGTGGGAGACCCAGTACTTC
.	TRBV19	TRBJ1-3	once	CASTLMRLGGNTIYF	TGTGCCAGTACCCTCATGCGCTTAGGGGGAAACACCATATATTTT
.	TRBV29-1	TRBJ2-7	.	CSVEEGGDEQYF	TGCAGCGTTGAAGAGGGCGGGGACGAGCAGTACTTC
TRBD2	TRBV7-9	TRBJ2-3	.	CASSPRQREGGTDTQYF	TGTGCCAGCAGCCCTCGGCAGCGGGAGGGGGGCACAGATACGCAGTATTTT
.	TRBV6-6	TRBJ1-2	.	CASSRGSDGGSGYTF	TGTGCCAGCAGCAGGGGTTCGGACGGCGGGTCTGGCTACACCTTC
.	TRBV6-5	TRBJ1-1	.	CASSNYGREAFF	TGTGCCAGCAGTAATTATGGTCGTGAAGCTTTCTTT
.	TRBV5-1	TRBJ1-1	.	CASSLGRGPGGTTEAFF	TGCGCCAGCAGCTTGGGCAGGGGTCCGGGTGGGACCACTGAAGCTTTCTTT
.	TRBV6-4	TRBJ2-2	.	CASSDSLRFTGELFF	TGTGCCAGCAGTGACTCCCTTAGATTCACCGGGGAGCTGTTTTTT
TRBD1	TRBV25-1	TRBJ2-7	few	CASSESRDRDYEQYF	TGTGCCAGCAGTGAATCAAGGGACAGGGACTACGAGCAGTACTTC
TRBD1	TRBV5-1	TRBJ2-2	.	CASSAGQGSGELFF	TGCGCCAGCAGCGCGGGACAGGGGTCCGGGGAGCTGTTTTTT
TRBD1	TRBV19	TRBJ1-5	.	CASKTGMDQPQHF	TGTGCCAGCAAGACAGGGATGGATCAGCCCCAGCATTTT
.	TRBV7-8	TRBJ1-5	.	CASSQIGGGEGQPQHF	TGTGCCAGCAGCCAGATCGGGGGGGGTGAGGGTCAGCCCCAGCATTTT
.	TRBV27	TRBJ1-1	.	CASRRGGANTEAFF	TGTGCCAGCAGGCGGGGGGGGGCGAACACTGAAGCTTTCTTT
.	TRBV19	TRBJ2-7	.	CASSIRRGPSYEQYF	TGTGCCAGTAGTATAAGGAGAGGACCTTCCTACGAGCAGTACTTC
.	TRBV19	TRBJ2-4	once	CASSVSEILAKNIQYF	TGTGCCAGTAGTGTTTCAGAAATACTAGCCAAAAACATTCAGTACTTC
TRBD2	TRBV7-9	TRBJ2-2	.	CASSRALAGGLFTGELFF	TGTGCCAGCAGCCGCGCTCTAGCGGGAGGGCTCTTCACCGGGGAGCTGTTTTTT
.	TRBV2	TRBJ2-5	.	CASNRDYQETQYF	TGTGCCAGCAACCGGGACTACCAAGAGACCCAGTACTTC
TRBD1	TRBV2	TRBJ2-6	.	CASRPPGQGVSGANVLTF	TGTGCCAGCAGACCCCCGGGACAGGGAGTCTCTGGGGCCAACGTCCTGACTTTC
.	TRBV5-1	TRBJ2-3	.	CASKFSGDRTDTQYF	TGCGCCAGCAAGTTCTCTGGCGACCGCACAGATACGCAGTATTTT
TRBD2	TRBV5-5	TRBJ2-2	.	CASSTPSAGVHTGELFF	TGTGCCAGCAGCACCCCCTCCGCGGGAGTCCACACCGGGGAGCTGTTTTTT
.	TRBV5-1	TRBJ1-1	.	CASSAESPQGRLTEAFF	TGCGCCAGCAGCGCCGAAAGTCCCCAGGGGCGGTTGACTGAAGCTTTCTTT
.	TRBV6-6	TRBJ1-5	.	CASSLNTDQPQHF	TGTGCCAGCAGCTTGAACACCGATCAGCCCCAGCATTTT
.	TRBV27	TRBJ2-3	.	CASSALQRSGRRTDTQYF	TGTGCCAGCAGCGCCCTCCAGCGTAGCGGACGACGCACAGATACGCAGTATTTT
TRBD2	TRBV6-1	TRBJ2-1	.	CASSEFVAGVSYEQFF	TGTGCCAGCAGTGAATTTGTAGCGGGAGTTTCCTATGAGCAGTTCTTC
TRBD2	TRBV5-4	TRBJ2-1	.	CASSSGTSGRGPYNEQFF	TGTGCCAGCAGCTCTGGGACTAGCGGGAGGGGGCCCTACAATGAGCAGTTCTTC
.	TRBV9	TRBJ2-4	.	CASSVALGEGNIQYF	TGTGCCAGCAGCGTAGCTCTTGGTGAGGGAAACATTCAGTACTTC
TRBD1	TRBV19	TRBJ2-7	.	CASSIGGTGGSSYEQYF	TGTGCCAGTAGTATTGGAGGGACAGGGGGATCATCCTACGAGCAGTACTTC
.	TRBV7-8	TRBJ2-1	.	CASSLDANNEQFF	TGTGCCAGCAGCTTAGACGCTAACAATGAGCAGTTCTTC
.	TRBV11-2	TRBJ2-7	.	CASSSNRVYEQYF	TGTGCCAGCAGCTCAAACAGGGTTTACGAGCAGTACTTC
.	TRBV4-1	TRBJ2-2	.	CASSQVLSSGGGELFF	TGCGCCAGCAGCCAAGTACTGTCCAGCGGTGGCGGGGAGCTGTTTTTT
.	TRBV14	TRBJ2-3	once	CASSPGGTSTDTQYF	TGTGCCAGCAGCCCCGGCGGGACTAGCACAGATACGCAGTATTTT